The 26 T cell receptor beta chains listed next were all sequenced from one sample in a study of Ad26.COV2.S vaccination and SARS-CoV-2 variants. Indicated treatment: around 19 received Ad26.COV2.S at low or high dose, single or two shots; about five received placebo; per-sample allocation not given. Sampling occurred on day 63 after the first vaccine or placebo injection. The protocol was immunoSEQ multiplex PCR, while the TCRdb copy is restricted to in-frame clones and leaves out a portion. The sample lists roughly 300,000 clones, 86% occurring once. The sample consisted of peripheral blood, taken in a trial of Ad26.COV2.S vaccine versus placebo. Receptors originate from a person aged 18 to 59 who received the Ad26.COV2.S COVID-19 vaccine or a placebo.

The chain has TRBV30 and TRBJ2-1; TRBD2 agrees at 9 bases. Trimming at V came to 7 bases and at J to 6 bases, leaving 10 bases not matched to a gene. The length of the CDR3 is 14 residues. Germline V gene data show CDR1 as GTSNPN and CDR2 as SVGIG (reference sequence). In nucleotides, the CDR3 is TGTGCCTCCCCGACCCTTAGCGGGAGCAATGAGCAGTTCTTC. The encoded protein is CASPTLSGSNEQFF.

The sample holds a few counts of this clone. V is TRBV11-2 and J is TRBJ2-1, with D unresolved. V lost 1 base to trimming and J lost 0 bases, with 7 bases between them. The CDR3 consists of 15 residues. CDR1 SGHAT and CDR2 FQNNGV come from the germline V gene. CDR3 in amino acids: CASSLGASSYNEQFF. The DNA for the CDR3 is TGTGCCAGCAGCTTAGGCGCGAGCTCCTACAATGAGCAGTTCTTC.

This sequence joins TRBV10-3 and TRBJ2-7; D possibly corresponds to TRBD2 (6 bases). Germline CDR1 and CDR2: ENHRY and SYGVKD. The CDR3 loop spans 13 amino acids. Trimming stripped 8 bases from V and 3 bases from J, with 14 bases between. In DNA, the CDR3 is TGTGCCATCGGGGGGACGGATAACTACGAGCAGTACTTC. Translation gives CAIGGTDNYEQYF.

In its sample, this clone was seen once. The chain is built from TRBV4-3 and TRBJ2-3; D might be TRBD1 or TRBD2, each matching 5 bases. V lost 0 bases, J lost 1 base, and 14 bases lay in between. The CDR3 totals 17 residues. In germline, CDR1 is LGHNA, CDR2 YSLEER. The chain's CDR3 is CASSQDPGTLGTDTQYF. As DNA, the CDR3 is TGCGCCAGCAGCCAAGATCCGGGGACCCTTGGCACAGATACGCAGTATTTT.

This rearrangement joins TRBV3-1 (or the pseudogene TRBV3-2) to TRBJ1-6, with TRBD1 matching over 10 bases. The germline gives CDR1 LGHDT, CDR2 YNNKEL (reference sequence). This CDR3 region has 15 residues. The J segment lost 8 bases and the V segment lost 4 bases, leaving 5 bases of the junction unmatched. The CDR3 spells CASSLGTGEDSPLHF. In DNA form, the CDR3 reads TGTGCCAGCAGCCTGGGGACAGGGGAGGATTCACCCCTCCACTTT.

This chain links TRBV14 with TRBJ2-1, with a tentative D call TRBD1 (6 bases). CDR3 length: 18 residues. The V and J ends lost 3 bases and 0 bases respectively, with 18 bases between them. Germline lookup yields CDR1 SGHDN and CDR2 FVKESK. CDR3 region: CASSHLGTFRSSYNEQFF. CDR3 nucleotides: TGTGCCAGCAGCCACCTTGGGACATTCAGGAGCTCCTACAATGAGCAGTTCTTC.

The chain recombines TRBV29-1 with TRBJ1-2, with D uncertain. The CDR3 loop spans 10 amino acids. Germline CDR1 is SQVTM and CDR2 is ANQGSEA. V lost 3 bases and J 6 bases, leaving 5 bases between the germline ends. The CDR3 sequence: CSVDKDGYTF. The CDR3 coding sequence is TGCAGCGTTGACAAGGATGGCTACACCTTC.

Comments on this clone: The same CDR3 also results from other DNA sequences found in this sample. The chain recombines TRBV28 with TRBJ2-2; D gene unclear. The germline V gene encodes CDR1 MDHEN and CDR2 SYDVKM. Trimming stripped 6 bases from V and 2 bases from J, with 4 bases between. The CDR3 extends over 12 amino acids. The CDR3 reads CASSGNTGELFF. The CDR3, as DNA: TGTGCCAGCAGCGGTAACACCGGGGAGCTGTTTTTT.

The chain combines TRBV25-1 with TRBJ1-3, with D possibly TRBD1 on 5 matching bases. The germline CDR1 and CDR2 sequences are MGHDK and SYGVNS. The CDR3 is made up of 14 amino acids. Between the trimmed V and J ends, which lost 6 bases and 7 bases, there was a span of 16 bases. The CDR3 loop is CASRAEGIGNTIYF. The CDR3 coding sequence is TGTGCCAGCAGGGCGGAGGGGATTGGGAACACCATATATTTT.

The chain joins TRBV3-1 (or the pseudogene TRBV3-2) to TRBJ1-2; TRBD1 might be the D (5 bases). This CDR3 spans 12 amino acids. V was cut by 1 base and J by 7 bases, with 7 bases left in between. Germline CDR1 and CDR2: LGHDT and YNNKEL (reference sequence). CDR3 DNA: TGTGCCAGCAGCCAAGCAGGGTTTGGCTACACCTTC. This translates into CASSQAGFGYTF.

The chain joins TRBV11-2 to TRBJ2-7; D remains ambiguous. The CDR3 runs to 12 residues. The ends were cut back, 6 bases at V and 2 bases at J, with 8 bases in the middle. The germline V gene encodes CDR1 SGHAT and CDR2 FQNNGV. The CDR3 DNA reads TGTGCCAGCAGGTACGAAACCTACGAGCAGTACTTC. This gives the protein CASRYETYEQYF.

V is TRBV28 and J is TRBJ2-2; D possibly uses TRBD1 or TRBD2 (6 bases each). The CDR3 has 15 residues. Germline lookup yields CDR1 MDHEN and CDR2 SYDVKM. Trimming left V 2 bases short and J 3 bases short, with 10 bases between. The CDR3: CASSLDRRDTGELFF. The DNA for the CDR3 is TGTGCCAGCAGTTTAGACAGGAGGGACACCGGGGAGCTGTTTTTT. Combining the CDR3 with reference TRBV28 and TRBJ2-2 gives the whole variable domain DVKVTQSSRYLVKRTGEKVFLECVQDMDHENMFWYRQDPGLGLRLIYFSYDVKMKEKGDIPEGYSVSREKKERFSLILESASTNQTSMYLCASSLDRRDTGELFFGEGSRLTVL.

CDR3 protein: CASSYRGSDTQYF. DNA for the CDR3: TGTGCCAGCAGCTACCGGGGATCAGATACGCAGTATTTT. This chain uses TRBV7-3 with TRBJ2-3, with D possibly matching TRBD2 (5 bases). CDR1 SGHTA and CDR2 FQGTGA come from the germline V gene. The germline V and J ends were trimmed by 4 bases and 4 bases, with 9 bases remaining between them. CDR3 size: 13 residues.

CDR3 loop: CASSPGARVGETQYF. The CDR3 nucleotides are TGTGCCAGCAGCCCGGGGGCTAGGGTGGGGGAGACCCAGTACTTC. The rearrangement joins TRBV3-1 (or the pseudogene TRBV3-2) to TRBJ2-5; D might be TRBD1 or TRBD2, each matching 6 bases. Trimming removed 4 bases at V and 5 bases at J, with 17 bases between. Germline-derived CDR1 and CDR2 are LGHDT and YNNKEL (reference sequence). The CDR3 totals 15 residues.

This rearrangement joins TRBV27 to TRBJ2-1; D remains unclear. Germline CDR1 is MNHEY and CDR2 is SMNVEV (reference sequence). V lost 1 base to trimming and J lost 8 bases, with 9 bases between them. The CDR3 sequence is 13 residues long. CDR3 residues: CASSLFVNYEQFF. Here the CDR3 DNA reads TGTGCCAGCAGTTTATTTGTTAACTATGAGCAGTTCTTC.

The gene calls are TRBV5-1 and TRBJ2-7, with a weak D call TRBD2 (6 bases). The CDR3 has 14 residues. Germline V gives CDR1 SGHRS, CDR2 YFSETQ. With 2 bases removed from V and 6 bases from J, the gap between germline ends came to 15 bases. CDR3 coding DNA: TGCGCCAGCAGCTTAGACGGGAGAGCGGCCGAGCAGTACTTC. This gives the protein CASSLDGRAAEQYF.

The chain has TRBV24-1 and TRBJ2-7; D might be TRBD2 (5 bases). Trimming removed 4 bases at V and 7 bases at J, with 19 bases between. CDR3 length: 15 residues. In germline, CDR1 is KGHDR, CDR2 SFDVKD. The CDR3 coding sequence is TGTGCCACCAGTGACACTAGAGTTCGGGAAGGGGAGCAGTACTTC. This translates into CATSDTRVREGEQYF.

The DNA of the CDR3 is TGTGCCATCAGTGAAGGGGCAGCTGGCTCCTACGAGCAGTACTTC. Its translation is CAISEGAAGSYEQYF. J is TRBJ2-7 and V is TRBV10-3; TRBD1 might be the D (5 bases). The CDR3 has 15 amino acids. Germline CDR1 ENHRY, CDR2 SYGVKD. V lost 3 bases, J lost 0 bases, and 12 bases lay in between.

The gene calls are TRBV11-2 and TRBJ2-5; D is tentatively TRBD1 or TRBD2 (6 bases each). Germline V gene data show CDR1 as SGHAT and CDR2 as FQNNGV. This CDR3 is 14 amino acids long. Deletions cut 5 bases from V and 4 bases from J, with 14 bases between. For the CDR3, the DNA is TGTGCCAGCAGCGGGGGGCCACGCGGAGAGACCCAGTACTTC. Its protein product is CASSGGPRGETQYF.

The chain carries TRBV7-9 and TRBJ1-1, with D uncertain. Trimming removed 8 bases from V and 6 bases from J, with 13 bases in between. There are 12 residues in the CDR3. Germline values: CDR1 SEHNR, CDR2 FQNEAQ (reference sequence). The CDR3 here is CASFEVPAEAFF. The CDR3, as DNA: TGTGCCAGCTTCGAGGTACCGGCTGAAGCTTTCTTT.

This clone has a single count. The rearrangement joins TRBV7-2 to TRBJ2-3, with 10 bases matching TRBD2. Looked up from germline, CDR1 is SGHTA and CDR2 is FQGNSA. This CDR3 comprises 16 residues. V was pared by 2 bases and J by 2 bases, with 4 bases of the junction left unmatched. The CDR3 bases are TGTGCCAGCAGCTTACGGACTAGCGGAGTCACAGATACGCAGTATTTT. The encoded protein is CASSLRTSGVTDTQYF.

The chain joins TRBV7-2 to TRBJ1-4; the D gene is possibly TRBD1 (5 bases). With 3 bases removed from V and 8 bases from J, the gap between germline ends came to 16 bases. In germline, CDR1 is SGHTA, CDR2 FQGNSA. This CDR3 is 15 amino acids long. For the CDR3, the DNA is TGTGCCAGCAGCTTTCGGGGGTCCGTGGGAGAAAAACTGTTTTTT. Protein: CASSFRGSVGEKLFF.

V and J are TRBV9 and TRBJ2-7; 9 nucleotides align to TRBD1. The junction had 5 bases not matched to a gene; V was cut back by 0 bases and J by 7 bases. The CDR3 consists of 14 residues. The germline V gene encodes CDR1 SGDLS and CDR2 YYNGEE. CDR3 sequence: CASSVGTGVGEQYF. CDR3 sequence (DNA): TGTGCCAGCAGCGTAGGGACAGGGGTTGGGGAGCAGTACTTC. Filled out from reference TRBV9 and TRBJ2-7, the complete variable domain reads DSGVTQTPKHLITATGQRVTLRCSPRSGDLSVYWYQQSLDQGLQFLIQYYNGEERAKGNILERFSAQQFPDLHSELNLSSLELGDSALYFCASSVGTGVGEQYFGPGTRLTVT.

V usage is TRBV6-5 and J usage is TRBJ1-2; D gene ambiguous. V lost 2 bases to trimming and J lost 4 bases, with 17 bases between them. The CDR3 covers 16 residues. CDR1 and CDR2 from the germline V gene are MNHEY and SVGAGI. In DNA, the CDR3 is TGTGCCAGCAGTTACGATAGAACTCGAGCGGTCTATGGCTACACCTTC. Residues: CASSYDRTRAVYGYTF.

This chain connects TRBV19 to TRBJ2-1, with TRBD1 matching over 12 bases. Germline lookup yields CDR1 LNHDA and CDR2 SQIVND (reference sequence). The CDR3 has 14 residues. With V trimmed by 10 bases and J by 7 bases, 8 bases remained unmatched. In DNA, the CDR3 is TGTGCCATTTCCGGGACAGGGGGCAAGAATGAGCAGTTCTTC. Protein sequence: CAISGTGGKNEQFF.

The V and J genes are TRBV2 and TRBJ1-2, with 9 bases identical to TRBD1. This CDR3 spans 13 amino acids. Germline CDR1 SNHLY, CDR2 FYNNEI. V dropped 6 bases and J dropped 3; count of bases not matched to a gene: 2. The CDR3, as DNA: TGTGCCAGCAGGGGACAGGGAGACTATGGCTACACCTTC. This translates into CASRGQGDYGYTF.